One sample yielded the 32 T cell receptor beta chains listed below, sequenced in a study of CD8+ T cells in alopecia areata. After isolation, RNA underwent reverse transcription to generate cDNA as the sequencing template. Generated by immunoSEQ multiplex PCR, the TCRdb table keeps only in-frame clones and is missing some. The sample holds about 180,000 clones, approximately 56% seen once. The sequencing here drew on CD4+ T cells sorted from blood, taken at week 0. These receptor sequences come from a human donor with alopecia areata.

The chain has TRBV18 and TRBJ2-5; D is tentatively TRBD1 or TRBD2 (5 bases each). V dropped 3 bases and J dropped 0 bases, with 23 bases sitting between them. Per germline, CDR1 KGHSH and CDR2 LQKENI. CDR3 length equals 19 residues. The CDR3 protein is CASSPGSRGPPDYQETQYF. The CDR3 coding sequence is TGTGCCAGCTCACCCGGGTCCCGGGGACCCCCCGATTACCAAGAGACCCAGTACTTC.

The chain carries TRBV5-8 and TRBJ1-1, with D hard to call. The V end lost 9 bases, the J end lost 3 bases, and 15 bases lay between the germline ends. The germline CDR1 and CDR2 sequences are SGHTS and YDEGEE. There are 13 residues in the CDR3. CDR3 sequence reads: CATSPGWHTEAFF. The CDR3 DNA reads as TGTGCCACCTCGCCCGGGTGGCACACTGAAGCTTTCTTT.

The gene calls are TRBV28 and TRBJ2-6; a possible D gene is TRBD1 (5 bases). Trimming stripped 5 bases from V and 1 base from J, with 15 bases between. CDR1 is MDHEN, CDR2 SYDVKM, per germline. The CDR3 spans 17 residues. Written as DNA, the CDR3 is TGTGCCAGCAGTGAAAGCACAGGATTATCTGGGGCCAACGTCCTGACTTTC. This sequence encodes CASSESTGLSGANVLTF.

This chain uses TRBV9 with TRBJ2-5; D unresolved. The CDR3 extends over 15 amino acids. CDR1 is SGDLS, CDR2 YYNGEE, per germline. V dropped 0 bases and J dropped 3 bases, with 12 bases sitting between them. CDR3 sequence reads: CASSVVSSRKETQYF. Written as DNA, the CDR3 is TGTGCCAGCAGCGTAGTATCGTCCCGAAAAGAGACCCAGTACTTC.

This clone appeared once. This chain joins TRBV11-2 and TRBJ2-3; 10 nucleotides line up with TRBD2. The CDR3 contains 15 residues. The germline CDR1 and CDR2 sequences are SGHAT and FQNNGV. V lost 5 bases to trimming and J lost 2 bases; unmatched junction nucleotides: 4. In nucleotides, the CDR3 is TGTGCCAGCAGCGAACTAGCGGGGAACACAGATACGCAGTATTTT. Translation: CASSELAGNTDTQYF.

V is TRBV30 and J is TRBJ1-5; perhaps TRBD1 as D (5 bases). V was clipped by 5 bases and J by 7 bases, with 15 bases between them. CDR1 is GTSNPN and CDR2 is SVGIG in the germline V gene (reference sequence). The CDR3 has 13 residues. Written as DNA, the CDR3 is TGTGCCTGGGGACGACAGCTAAGCCAGCCCCAGCATTTT. Its protein is CAWGRQLSQPQHF.

This clone occurred a few times. The V gene is TRBV6-5, the J gene TRBJ2-1; no firm D call. The CDR3 extends over 15 amino acids. The ends were cut back, 4 bases at V and 0 bases at J, with 10 bases in the middle. Germline-derived CDR1 and CDR2 are MNHEY and SVGAGI. The DNA of the CDR3 is TGTGCCAGCAGTTTGACACTAAACTCCTACAATGAGCAGTTCTTC. Its translation: CASSLTLNSYNEQFF.

The chain recombines TRBV5-1 with TRBJ1-6; D not resolved. The CDR3 loop spans 13 amino acids. Germline values: CDR1 SGHRS, CDR2 YFSETQ. V was cut by 3 bases and J by 7 bases, with 8 bases left in between. The CDR3 loop is CASSSIGNSPLHF. The CDR3 bases are TGCGCCAGCAGCTCTATTGGGAATTCACCCCTCCACTTT.

V is TRBV30 and J is TRBJ1-4, with 8 bases lining up with TRBD1. Germline CDR1 GTSNPN, CDR2 SVGIG (reference sequence). This CDR3 has 11 residues. The V segment lost 4 bases and the J segment 13 bases; nucleotides outside the gene matches: 5. DNA of the CDR3: TGTGCCTGGACAGGGGGCGGAGGACTGTTTTTT. Protein: CAWTGGGGLFF.

This rearrangement joins TRBV5-6 to TRBJ2-7; no definite D call. From germline, CDR1 is SGHDT and CDR2 YYEEEE. The CDR3 contains 14 residues. V dropped 4 bases and J dropped 0 bases, with 11 bases sitting between them. Here the CDR3 reads CASSPAWGSYEQYF. CDR3 sequence (DNA): TGTGCCAGCAGCCCGGCCTGGGGCTCCTACGAGCAGTACTTC.

This clone has more than one count but fewer than ten. The junction departs from the called germline gene at one end, perhaps through a read error. V gene TRBV11-2 combines with J gene TRBJ2-7; D tentatively reads TRBD1 or TRBD2 (5 bases each). The CDR3 covers 15 residues. The germline V gene encodes CDR1 SGHAT and CDR2 FQNNGV. The CDR3 region has the DNA TGTGCCAGCACCTTAGCCTCGGGACGGATCTACGAGCAGTACTTC. Translation gives CASTLASGRIYEQYF.

The chain couples TRBV29-1 to TRBJ1-5; D ambiguous. The germline V and J ends were trimmed by 5 bases and 1 base, with 12 bases remaining between them. Germline V gene data show CDR1 as SQVTM and CDR2 as ANQGSEA. CDR3 size: 14 residues. CDR3 in amino acids: CSVSGSGSNQPQHF. The CDR3, as DNA: TGCAGCGTTTCGGGGTCGGGCAGCAATCAGCCCCAGCATTTT.

This clone was seen at least ten times. The chain combines TRBV7-2 with TRBJ1-5, with 7 bases matching TRBD1. The V and J ends lost 2 bases and 2 bases, in that order; junction bases with no gene match: 0. The CDR3 has 14 amino acids. CDR1 and CDR2 (germline): SGHTA, FQGNSA. CDR3 region: CASSLTGGNQPQHF. The CDR3 DNA reads as TGTGCCAGCAGCTTAACAGGGGGCAATCAGCCCCAGCATTTT.

The V call is TRBV7-9, the J call TRBJ1-2, with D possibly TRBD1 on 5 matching bases. Trimming cost V 3 bases and J 6 bases, with 11 bases left between them. Germline lookup yields CDR1 SEHNR and CDR2 FQNEAQ (reference sequence). This CDR3 contains 13 residues. The CDR3 reads CASSLEGMDGYTF. The CDR3 nucleotides are TGTGCCAGCAGCTTGGAGGGGATGGATGGCTACACCTTC.

The chain has TRBV13 and TRBJ1-2; tentatively, D is TRBD1 (5 bases). This CDR3 comprises 13 residues. Germline lookup yields CDR1 PRHDT and CDR2 FYEKMQ (reference sequence). V lost 7 bases and J lost 10, with 19 bases in between. The DNA of the CDR3 is TGTGCCAGCACGCCAACCCAGGGTGCGGTCTACACCTTC. Translated: CASTPTQGAVYTF.

The sample holds many counts of this clone. The chain joins TRBV6-5 to TRBJ1-2; 9 bases line up with TRBD1. The germline V gene encodes CDR1 MNHEY and CDR2 SVGAGI. Trimming removed 6 bases from V and 8 bases from J; junction bases left unmatched: 7. This CDR3 is 13 amino acids long. Here the CDR3 DNA reads TGTGCCAGCAGGGGGACAGGGAGGGACGGCTACACCTTC. It specifies CASRGTGRDGYTF.

The chain recombines TRBV7-2 with TRBJ2-1; TRBD1 might be the D (5 bases). Germline values: CDR1 SGHTA, CDR2 FQGNSA. The CDR3 consists of 16 residues. Trimming shortened V by 5 bases and J by 8 bases, and 22 bases separated the two germline ends. The CDR3, as DNA: TGTGCCAGCAGCCCTCACCATGATCCAGGGATCCATGAGCAGTTCTTC. It specifies CASSPHHDPGIHEQFF.

V and J are TRBV5-6 and TRBJ2-7; TRBD1 aligns across 7 bases. CDR1 SGHDT and CDR2 YYEEEE come from the germline V gene. The trim removed 4 bases at V and 2 bases at J, leaving 6 bases unmatched. CDR3 length: 14 amino acids. The CDR3 region is CASSPGTVAYEQYF. CDR3 DNA: TGTGCCAGCAGCCCCGGGACAGTAGCCTACGAGCAGTACTTC.

The sample holds a few counts of this clone. This rearrangement joins TRBV4-1 to TRBJ1-2; a weak D match, TRBD1 (5 bases). The V and J ends lost 4 bases and 2 bases respectively, with 17 bases between them. CDR1 and CDR2 (germline): MGHRA, YSYEKL. CDR3 length equals 16 residues. Here the CDR3 reads CASSLTPGAANYGYTF. In DNA form, the CDR3 reads TGCGCCAGCAGCCTCACCCCTGGGGCAGCCAACTATGGCTACACCTTC.

The V and J genes are TRBV18 and TRBJ2-1; 11 bases are shared with TRBD2. The V segment lost 1 base and the J segment 9 bases; nucleotides outside the gene matches: 5. CDR3 length equals 15 residues. Looked up from germline, CDR1 is KGHSH and CDR2 is LQKENI. CDR3 loop: CASSPLAGGQSEQFF. The CDR3 coding sequence is TGTGCCAGCTCACCACTAGCGGGGGGGCAAAGTGAGCAGTTCTTC.

This clone was detected a few times. The rearrangement joins TRBV5-1 to TRBJ2-7; D may correspond to TRBD1 or TRBD2 (5 bases each). The V end lost 5 bases, the J end lost 5 bases, and 11 bases lay between the germline ends. Looked up from germline, CDR1 is SGHRS and CDR2 is YFSETQ. CDR3 size: 12 residues. CDR3 bases: TGCGCCAGCAGACAGGACGGGGACGAGCAGTACTTC. This gives the protein CASRQDGDEQYF.

This clone was recorded a few times. V gene TRBV18 combines with J gene TRBJ2-7, with D unclear. V lost 3 bases to trimming and J lost 4 bases, with 13 bases between them. Germline CDR1 is KGHSH and CDR2 is LQKENI. This CDR3 has 14 amino acids. The CDR3 region has the DNA TGTGCCAGCTCACCCGAGCACAAATCATACGAGCAGTACTTC. Protein sequence: CASSPEHKSYEQYF.

V and J are TRBV7-2 and TRBJ2-5; 9 nucleotides align to TRBD2. Looked up from germline, CDR1 is SGHTA and CDR2 is FQGNSA. The CDR3 sequence is 17 residues long. Trimming at V came to 1 base and at J to 4 bases, leaving 10 bases not matched to a gene. CDR3 region: CASSLVLAGPRGETQYF. The CDR3 nucleotides are TGTGCCAGCAGCTTAGTCCTAGCGGGGCCCAGGGGAGAGACCCAGTACTTC.

The V call is TRBV10-3, the J call TRBJ2-7, with 8 bases lining up with TRBD1. After removal of 5 bases from V and 0 bases from J, the junction contained 3 bases not matched to a gene. CDR1 ENHRY and CDR2 SYGVKD come from the germline V gene. The CDR3 totals 14 residues. CDR3 residues: CAISTQGASYEQYF. DNA for the CDR3: TGTGCCATCAGTACTCAGGGGGCCTCCTACGAGCAGTACTTC.

The chain is built from TRBV10-3 and TRBJ2-7; TRBD2 matches at 8 bases. The germline CDR1 and CDR2 sequences are ENHRY and SYGVKD. This CDR3 contains 13 residues. The V gene end was trimmed by 7 bases and the J gene end by 3 bases; junction bases not matched to a gene: 5. CDR3 coding DNA: TGTGCCATCACCTCCGGGACTAGCTACGAGCAGTACTTC. It yields the protein CAITSGTSYEQYF.

The chain uses TRBV5-1 and TRBJ2-7, with TRBD1 as a possible D gene (6 bases). The germline gives CDR1 SGHRS, CDR2 YFSETQ. This CDR3 contains 14 residues. The V end lost 0 bases, the J end lost 5 bases, and 12 bases lay between the germline ends. This CDR3 reads CASSLEGRGHEQYF. CDR3 nucleotide sequence: TGCGCCAGCAGCTTGGAGGGCAGGGGTCACGAGCAGTACTTC.

The chain joins TRBV19 to TRBJ2-6; D not resolved. Germline CDR1 reads LNHDA; CDR2 reads SQIVND (reference sequence). CDR3 length: 13 amino acids. Between the trimmed V and J ends, which lost 5 bases and 3 bases, there was a span of 5 bases. In DNA, the CDR3 is TGTGCCAGTAGTCTTATTGGGGCCAACGTCCTGACTTTC. It yields the protein CASSLIGANVLTF. The variable domain in full, completed from reference TRBV19 and TRBJ2-6, reads DGGITQSPKYLFRKEGQNVTLSCEQNLNHDAMYWYRQDPGQGLRLIYYSQIVNDFQKGDIAEGYSVSREKKESFPLTVTSAQKNPTAFYLCASSLIGANVLTFGAGSRLTVL.

The gene calls are TRBV2 and TRBJ1-3; no reliable D call. V gave up 0 bases and J gave up 8 bases, with 5 bases separating them. Germline V CDR1 and CDR2: SNHLY, FYNNEI. The length of the CDR3 is 12 residues. In DNA, the CDR3 is TGTGCCAGCAGTGAAGCGAAGGACACCATATATTTT. This translates into CASSEAKDTIYF.

V usage is TRBV4-2 and J usage is TRBJ1-6, with D uncertain. CDR1 is LGHNA and CDR2 is YNFKEQ in the germline V gene. Trimming pared 10 bases from V and 7 bases from J, leaving 8 bases between. This CDR3 is built from 11 residues. The CDR3 DNA reads as TGTGCCATAGCGGGCAATTCACCCCTCCACTTT. Protein sequence: CAIAGNSPLHF.

The J gene is TRBJ2-5, the V gene TRBV4-1; D is possibly TRBD2 (6 bases). CDR3 length equals 16 residues. CDR1 is MGHRA and CDR2 is YSYEKL in the germline V gene. V was shortened by 3 bases and J by 5 bases, with 19 bases between the two germline ends. The CDR3 region is CASSQGPGGPRETQYF. CDR3 bases: TGCGCCAGCAGCCAGGGTCCCGGGGGACCCAGGGAGACCCAGTACTTC.

This rearrangement joins TRBV18 to TRBJ2-5, with D unclear. The germline V gene encodes CDR1 KGHSH and CDR2 LQKENI. The length of the CDR3 is 12 residues. The V end was cut by 2 bases, the J end by 5 bases, with 6 bases between. The CDR3 sequence: CASSPGPETQYF. For the CDR3, the DNA is TGTGCCAGCTCACCAGGTCCGGAGACCCAGTACTTC.

The chain employs TRBV10-3 and TRBJ2-2, with D hard to call. V lost 4 bases and J lost 2, with 8 bases in between. CDR3 length equals 14 residues. Germline assignment: CDR1 ENHRY and CDR2 SYGVKD. CDR3 bases: TGTGCCATCAGTGTTATCATTAACACCGGGGAGCTGTTTTTT. Protein sequence: CAISVIINTGELFF.